This T cell receptor beta chain was sequenced in a study of T cell responses to AZD1222 COVID-19 vaccine. Findings and limits, study-wide: The sample set comprised mostly white British donors with more females, and clonal diversity was possibly underestimated. Spike regions recognized by vaccine-associated CD4 TCRs spanned the protein, led by 160-218 and 743-854.

Analysis merged second doses at about 4 or about 12 weeks. Of note for this clone: Its antigen is as yet unknown.

This table comes from immunoSEQ multiplex PCR, and its TCRdb copy is limited to in-frame clones, with some not included. The sample includes under 200,000 clones, 92% of them seen just once. The receptor comes from an adult who received the AZD1222 COVID-19 vaccine. The source was peripheral blood, collected 28 days after the second AZD1222 dose.

CDR3 protein: CASSPDRSGNTIYF. The CDR3 DNA follows: TGTGCCAGCAGTCCTGACAGGAGCGGAAACACCATATATTTT. The chain joins TRBV2 to TRBJ1-3; possibly TRBD1 for D (6 bases). V dropped 5 bases and J dropped 4 bases, with 12 bases sitting between them. Germline V gene lookup returns CDR1 SNHLY and CDR2 FYNNEI. The CDR3 is 14 residues long. Based on the CDR3 plus reference TRBV2 and TRBJ1-3, the full variable domain is EPEVTQTPSHQVTQMGQEVILRCVPISNHLYFYWYRQILGQKVEFLVSFYNNEISEKSEIFDDQFSVERPDGSNFTLKIRSTKLEDSAMYFCASSPDRSGNTIYFGEGSWLTVV.